Below, 30 T cell receptor beta chains from the same sample are listed, as sequenced in a study of blood T cells in healthy people across ages. Sample-barcoded 5' priming and a J-beta primer mix drove a second PCR of roughly 6 to 12 cycles. Via MiXCR, TCRdb re-called the 5' RACE reads, giving one row per CDR3 protein. The table lists roughly 640,000 distinct CDR3 sequences, approximately 30% of them singletons. The sequenced sample was blood. The receptors were gathered from a woman over 75 in good health.

This clonotype was observed a few times. The V and J genes are TRBV24-1 and TRBJ1-4; D ambiguous. The germline V and J ends were trimmed by 0 bases and 3 bases, with 13 bases remaining between them. The CDR3 consists of 17 residues. The V gene's germline CDR1 is KGHDR and CDR2 SFDVKD. CDR3 nucleotides: TGTGCCACCAGTGATTTGGTTCGGGCGAGGGCTAATGAAAAACTGTTTTTT. Its protein product is CATSDLVRARANEKLFF.

This clonotype was recorded a few times. The CDR3 coding sequence is TGTGCCAGCAGCCAAGAGGGCAGGGGACGGGGCACAGATACGCAGTATTTT. Translation gives CASSQEGRGRGTDTQYF. V is TRBV3-1 and J is TRBJ2-3; D may be TRBD1 (6 bases). The V gene lost 0 bases and the J gene lost 1 base, with 14 bases spanning the gap. Germline CDR1 is LGHDT and CDR2 is YNNKEL (reference sequence). This CDR3 comprises 17 residues.

Comments on this clonotype: One junction end disagrees with the germline gene, perhaps due to a read error. This chain uses TRBV19 with TRBJ1-4, with D maybe TRBD1 (6 bases). This CDR3 has 13 residues. From germline, CDR1 is LNHDA and CDR2 SQIVND (reference sequence). DNA of the CDR3: TGTGCCGGTAGTACCCGGGACAACGGAAAACTGTTTTTT. Translated: CAGSTRDNGKLFF.

Only a few counts were recorded for this clonotype. A single base separates this from a much larger clone, so it may be a read error. The rearrangement joins TRBV4-2 to TRBJ1-6; D gene uncertain. The CDR3 runs 16 residues. The V gene's germline CDR1 is LGHNA and CDR2 YNFKEQ. The DNA of the CDR3 is TGTGCCAGCAGCGTAGATCCGGCTCCTTCGAATTCACCCCCCCACTTT. The encoded protein is CASSVDPAPSNSPPHF.

This clonotype was recorded a few times. It may be a read error: a sequence one base away is much more abundant. The CDR3 spells CASSLALRQGIYEQYF. CDR3 bases: TGCGCCAGCAGCTTGGCCCTTCGACAGGGGATCTACGAGCAGTACTTC. The chain has TRBV5-1 and TRBJ2-7; 8 bases are a match to TRBD1. CDR1 is SGHRS, CDR2 YFSETQ, per germline. V shed 0 bases, J shed 3 bases, and the junction held 8 bases outside the gene matches. The CDR3 is made up of 16 amino acids.

The sample holds many counts of this clonotype. The J gene is TRBJ2-7, the V gene TRBV7-9, with 10 nucleotides matching TRBD1. J gave up 4 bases and V 5 bases, and 5 bases lay outside the gene matches. Per germline, CDR1 SEHNR and CDR2 FQNEAQ (reference sequence). CDR3 length: 14 amino acids. CDR3 loop: CASSPGTGEYEQYF. The CDR3 nucleotides read TGTGCCAGCAGCCCGGGGACAGGGGAATACGAGCAGTACTTC.

This chain uses TRBV7-2 with TRBJ2-3, with TRBD2 matching 9 bases. The V and J ends lost 1 base and 5 bases, in that order; junction bases with no gene match: 7. The CDR3 consists of 16 residues. Germline V gives CDR1 SGHTA, CDR2 FQGNSA. The CDR3, as DNA: TGTGCCAGCAGCTTAGGTAGCGGGAGTAAAGGAGATACGCAGTATTTT. It yields the protein CASSLGSGSKGDTQYF.

The V call is TRBV7-9, the J call TRBJ1-6; 8 nucleotides line up with TRBD1. Germline trimming cut 3 bases from V and 9 bases from J; bases unmatched to any gene: 16. The CDR3 runs to 18 residues. The V gene's germline CDR1 is SEHNR and CDR2 FQNEAQ (reference sequence). The CDR3 reads CASSFGQGGGMLGSPLHF. CDR3 nucleotide sequence: TGTGCCAGCAGCTTTGGACAGGGCGGAGGGATGTTGGGTTCACCCCTCCACTTT.

This clonotype came up many times. A read error may be the cause here, since a much bigger clone is one base away. The rearrangement links TRBV7-3 to TRBJ2-1; perhaps D is TRBD1 or TRBD2 (5 bases each). The DNA end is more similar to TRBJ2-7, so the J call may be wrong. In germline, CDR1 is SGHTA, CDR2 FQGTGA. The CDR3 spans 14 residues. The CDR3 DNA sequence: TGTGCCAGCAGCTTAGGGACGGCCTACAATGAGCAGTACTTC. It codes for CASSLGTAYNEQYF.

This clonotype was seen at least ten times. The V and J genes are TRBV6-6 and TRBJ1-2; D call uncertain. Germline V gene data show CDR1 as MNHNY and CDR2 as SVGAGI (reference sequence). Trimming removed 7 bases at V and 5 bases at J, with 11 bases between. This CDR3 has 12 amino acids. The CDR3 reads CASTPDRYGYTF. The CDR3 coding sequence is TGTGCCAGCACCCCAGATCGTTATGGCTACACCTTC.

The chain employs TRBV10-3 and TRBJ2-7, with D maybe TRBD1 (5 bases). The germline V gene has CDR1 ENHRY and CDR2 SYGVKD. The V end was cut by 3 bases, the J end by 4 bases, with 16 bases between. This CDR3 has 15 residues. The CDR3 region is CAISDETQENYEQYF. CDR3 nucleotides: TGTGCCATCAGTGATGAAACACAGGAAAATTACGAGCAGTACTTC.

The V call is TRBV7-2, the J call TRBJ1-5; D perhaps matches TRBD1 (6 bases). The CDR3 is made up of 15 amino acids. The V gene's germline CDR1 is SGHTA and CDR2 FQGNSA. The V end was cut by 5 bases, the J end by 0 bases, with 11 bases between. In DNA form, the CDR3 reads TGTGCCAGCAGCCCGGACAGATATAGCAATCAGCCCCAGCATTTT. As protein: CASSPDRYSNQPQHF.

This clonotype occurred many times. V gene TRBV4-2 combines with J gene TRBJ2-1, with 10 bases fitting TRBD2. Germline V gives CDR1 LGHNA, CDR2 YNFKEQ. V lost 1 base to trimming and J lost 9 bases; unmatched junction nucleotides: 6. The CDR3 spans 15 residues. The CDR3 DNA reads TGTGCCAGCAGCCAAGTAGCGGGGGGTTATGGTGAGCAGTTCTTC. This codes for CASSQVAGGYGEQFF.

Remarks on this clonotype: A much larger clone lies a single base off, so this may be a read error. V usage is TRBV25-1 and J usage is TRBJ2-7; TRBD2 agrees at 7 bases. The DNA end is more similar to TRBJ2-5, so the J call may be wrong. Looked up from germline, CDR1 is MGHDK and CDR2 is SYGVNS. This CDR3 contains 16 residues. The CDR3 sequence is CVSSDKKAGTVETQYF. The CDR3 DNA sequence: TGTGTCAGCAGTGATAAGAAAGCGGGGACTGTAGAGACCCAGTACTTC.

The chain employs TRBV13 and TRBJ1-5; 7 nucleotides align to TRBD1. From germline, CDR1 is PRHDT and CDR2 FYEKMQ (reference sequence). The CDR3 runs to 17 residues. The junction had 9 bases not matched to a gene; V was cut back by 0 bases and J by 4 bases. The CDR3 protein is CASSLGRFNRGNQPQHF. The CDR3, as DNA: TGTGCCAGCAGCTTAGGCCGTTTCAACAGGGGAAATCAGCCCCAGCATTTT.

With regard to this clonotype: This may arise from a read error, as a much more abundant clone is one base away. The V call is TRBV3-1, the J call TRBJ2-6, with 9 bases aligning to TRBD1. Germline V gene data show CDR1 as LGHDT and CDR2 as YNNKEL (reference sequence). CDR3 length equals 17 residues. The DNA of the CDR3 is TGTGCCAGCAGCCCAACCGGGACAGGGTCTGGGGCCGACGTCCTGACTTTC. This codes for CASSPTGTGSGADVLTF. Complete variable domain (other parts from reference TRBV3-1 and TRBJ2-6): DTAVSQTPKYLVTQMGNDKSIKCEQNLGHDTMYWYKQDSKKFLKIMFSYNNKELIINETVPNRFSPKSPDKAHLNLHINSLELGDSAVYFCASSPTGTGSGADVLTFGAGSRLTVL.

This clonotype came up many times. This chain links TRBV12-3 or TRBV12-4 with TRBJ2-7; 10 nucleotides align to TRBD1. This CDR3 region has 15 residues. After removal of 6 bases from V and 2 bases from J, the junction contained 7 bases not matched to a gene. CDR3 DNA sequence: TGTGCCAGCAGGGGGGGACAGGGGATGACCTACGAGCAGTACTTC. Amino acid sequence: CASRGGQGMTYEQYF.

This clonotype was recorded a few times. One junction end does not reproduce the germline sequence, and a read error may be involved. The chain carries TRBV7-7 and TRBJ2-1; 9 nucleotides align to TRBD2. Matching the DNA end better, TRBJ2-7 makes the J call doubtful. This CDR3 region has 16 residues. In germline, CDR1 is SSHAT, CDR2 FNYEAQ (reference sequence). In nucleotides, the CDR3 is TGTGCTAGCAGCTCCTTTAGCGGGGGCTCCTACAATGAGCAGTACTTC. Protein product: CASSSFSGGSYNEQYF.

This clonotype came up many times. The J gene is TRBJ1-2, the V gene TRBV10-3, with TRBD1 identical over 8 bases. V lost 6 bases to trimming and J lost 3 bases; unmatched junction nucleotides: 3. Per the germline V gene, CDR1 is ENHRY and CDR2 is SYGVKD. The CDR3 spans 13 residues. In nucleotides, the CDR3 is TGTGCCATCAGCCCACAGGGGGACTATGGCTACACCTTC. This translates into CAISPQGDYGYTF.

The sample holds many counts of this clonotype. This chain joins TRBV6-2 or TRBV6-3 and TRBJ2-3; the match to TRBD2 covers 9 bases. This CDR3 has 13 residues. After removal of 7 bases from V and 5 bases from J, the junction contained 4 bases not matched to a gene. CDR1 is MNHEY, CDR2 SVGEGT, per germline. CDR3 in amino acids: CASKPSGEDTQYF. CDR3 sequence (DNA): TGTGCCAGCAAACCTAGCGGGGAAGATACGCAGTATTTT.

A note on this clonotype: This clone may be a read error of a much larger clone one base away. The rearrangement joins TRBV2 to TRBJ2-5; the D gene is possibly TRBD1 (5 bases). The CDR3 runs to 13 residues. Germline V gene sequence: CDR1 SNHLY, CDR2 FYNNEI. The CDR3 DNA sequence: TGTGCCGGCAGTGAAGACAGCCTAATGACCCAGTACTTC. Amino acids: CAGSEDSLMTQYF.

Regarding this clonotype: The junction departs from the called germline gene at one end, perhaps through a read error. The chain couples TRBV12-3 or TRBV12-4 to TRBJ2-7; a possible D gene is TRBD1 (5 bases). There are 16 residues in the CDR3. For the CDR3, the DNA is TGTGTCAGCCAGCAGGGTCAACAAATACTCAATTACGAGCAGTACTTC. Protein: CVSQQGQQILNYEQYF.

Concerning this clonotype: One end of the junction does not line up with germline, which may come from a read error. The chain uses TRBV6-5 and TRBJ2-3; possibly TRBD1 for D (5 bases). The CDR3 consists of 15 residues. CDR1 MNHEY and CDR2 SVGAGI come from the germline V gene. The DNA for the CDR3 is TGTGTCAGCAGCTGTCGACGGACATCCACAGATACGCAGTATTTT. This translates into CVSSCRRTSTDTQYF.

This clonotype was recorded many times. The CDR3 sequence is CASSLPGPRTGTGSHEQYF. Here the CDR3 DNA reads TGTGCCAGCAGTTTACCCGGACCTAGAACCGGGACAGGATCCCACGAGCAGTACTTC. The chain carries TRBV27 and TRBJ2-7; 8 bases align to TRBD1. The trim removed 2 bases at V and 5 bases at J, leaving 20 bases unmatched. The germline gives CDR1 MNHEY, CDR2 SMNVEV (reference sequence). This CDR3 has 19 residues.

The genes are TRBV11-2 and TRBJ1-2, with no clear D. The germline CDR1 and CDR2 sequences are SGHAT and FQNNGV. The CDR3 covers 14 residues. Between the trimmed V and J ends, which lost 1 base and 3 bases, there was a span of 9 bases. Here the CDR3 reads CASSLVGSDYGYTF. CDR3 DNA sequence: TGTGCCAGCAGCTTAGTTGGGTCAGACTATGGCTACACCTTC. The variable domain in full, completed from reference TRBV11-2 and TRBJ1-2, reads EAGVAQSPRYKIIEKRQSVAFWCNPISGHATLYWYQQILGQGPKLLIQFQNNGVVDDSQLPKDRFSAERLKGVDSTLKIQPAKLEDSAVYLCASSLVGSDYGYTFGSGTRLTVV.

This clonotype was observed a few times. A single base separates this from a much larger clone, so it may be a read error. The V and J genes are TRBV3-1 and TRBJ1-6; D gene unclear. The CDR3 sequence is 14 residues long. From germline, CDR1 is LGHDT and CDR2 YNNKEL (reference sequence). The CDR3 protein is CASSQGDLPSPPHF. In DNA form, the CDR3 reads TGTGCCAGCAGCCAAGGGGATTTGCCTTCACCCCCCCACTTT.

This clonotype was observed at least ten times. The V call is TRBV30, the J call TRBJ2-1; perhaps TRBD1 as D (5 bases). V lost 3 bases and J lost 5, with 8 bases in between. The germline CDR1 and CDR2 sequences are GTSNPN and SVGIG (reference sequence). The CDR3 loop spans 12 amino acids. As DNA, the CDR3 is TGTGCCTGGAGGGGGCTTAACAATGAGCAGTTCTTC. Amino acid sequence: CAWRGLNNEQFF.

The chain recombines TRBV27 with TRBJ2-4, with 11 positions matching TRBD2. V lost 2 bases and J lost 6; bases outside the gene matches: 6. The CDR3 runs 16 residues. Germline V CDR1 and CDR2: MNHEY, SMNVEV (reference sequence). The CDR3 reads CASSLGVAGGLNIQYF. CDR3 nucleotide sequence: TGTGCCAGCAGTTTAGGAGTAGCGGGGGGGCTAAACATTCAGTACTTC.

This clonotype was detected ten times or more. The chain joins TRBV6-1 to TRBJ2-7; TRBD1 agrees at 7 bases. The CDR3 length is 13 residues. The germline gives CDR1 MNHNS, CDR2 SASEGT. V shed 8 bases, J shed 0 bases, and the junction held 4 bases outside the gene matches. This CDR3 reads CASEQGSSYEQYF. CDR3 DNA: TGTGCCAGCGAACAGGGGAGCTCCTACGAGCAGTACTTC.

This clonotype has more than one count but fewer than ten. The chain employs TRBV14 and TRBJ1-2; maybe TRBD1 (6 bases). CDR1 and CDR2 from the germline V gene are SGHDN and FVKESK. The length of the CDR3 is 13 residues. V was shortened by 4 bases and J by 13 bases, with 19 bases between the two germline ends. The CDR3: CASSPPGTYSPTF. Here the CDR3 DNA reads TGTGCCAGCAGCCCCCCCGGGACATATAGTCCCACCTTC.